Below, 32 T cell receptor beta chains from the same sample are listed, as sequenced in a study of T cell repertoires in cytomegalovirus infection. TCRdb independently ran MiXCR on the reads; one entry per CDR3 protein. The sample has around 320,000 distinct CDR3 sequences; 9.5% are singletons. Sequences were obtained from PBMCs. Receptors originate from a human donor in good health (CMV status not recorded). Some clones in this sample may be carry-over from other donors' samples.

The table lists this clonotype with a few counts. V usage is TRBV19 and J usage is TRBJ2-1; D is undetermined. The CDR3 has 13 residues. Germline CDR1 reads LNHDA; CDR2 reads SQIVND (reference sequence). The V and J ends lost 2 bases and 6 bases respectively, with 8 bases between them. CDR3 sequence reads: CASSITASNEQFF. CDR3 bases: TGTGCCAGTAGTATAACTGCCAGCAATGAGCAGTTCTTC.

Ten or more counts support this clonotype. For the CDR3, the DNA is TGTGCCAGCAGCTTCGGTTTACAAAATGAGCAGTTCTTC. Translating it yields CASSFGLQNEQFF. The V and J genes are TRBV7-7 and TRBJ2-1, with D unclear. Germline-derived CDR1 and CDR2 are SSHAT and FNYEAQ (reference sequence). Trimming removed 3 bases from V and 7 bases from J, with 10 bases in between. This CDR3 is built from 13 residues.

In this sample, this clonotype turned up a few times. V usage is TRBV7-3 and J usage is TRBJ1-1, with D maybe TRBD1 (5 bases). V was shortened by 6 bases and J by 4 bases, with 15 bases between the two germline ends. In germline, CDR1 is SGHTA, CDR2 FQGTGA. This CDR3 spans 14 amino acids. The CDR3 coding sequence is TGTGCCAGCAGAACTACGGGGGGGGTCACTGAAGCTTTCTTT. Amino acid sequence: CASRTTGGVTEAFF.

The chain has TRBV6-2 or TRBV6-3 and TRBJ2-1, with 9 bases identical to TRBD2. V lost 7 bases to trimming and J lost 1 base; unmatched junction nucleotides: 8. Looked up from germline, CDR1 is MNHEY and CDR2 is SVGEGT. The CDR3 is 16 amino acids. The CDR3 region has the DNA TGTGCCAGCAAATCGGGCGGGGGGGATTCCTACAATGAGCAGTTCTTC. Protein sequence: CASKSGGGDSYNEQFF.

In its sample, this clonotype was seen many times. This chain connects TRBV20-1 to TRBJ1-1, with 7 bases fitting TRBD1. The length of the CDR3 is 14 residues. V lost 5 bases to trimming and J lost 4 bases; unmatched junction nucleotides: 10. CDR1 and CDR2 from the germline V gene are DFQATT and SNEGSKA (reference sequence). In nucleotides, the CDR3 is TGCAGTGCTCTTCAGGGGGGGAAAGGCACTGAAGCTTTCTTT. This codes for CSALQGGKGTEAFF.

This clonotype was seen repeatedly, ten times or more. CDR3 DNA: TGTGCCAGCAGTTTAATTGGGGGCCCCTACGAGCAGTACTTC. This encodes CASSLIGGPYEQYF. The rearrangement links TRBV27 to TRBJ2-7; tentative D call: TRBD1 (6 bases). CDR3 size: 14 residues. Between the trimmed V and J ends, which lost 2 bases and 2 bases, there was a span of 10 bases. Per the germline V gene, CDR1 is MNHEY and CDR2 is SMNVEV (reference sequence).

This clonotype appeared many times. The J gene is TRBJ2-5, the V gene TRBV7-2, with D perhaps assigned TRBD1 or TRBD2 (5 bases each). Deletions cut 5 bases from V and 4 bases from J, with 14 bases between. The germline CDR1 and CDR2 sequences are SGHTA and FQGNSA. This CDR3 contains 14 residues. Here the CDR3 DNA reads TGTGCCAGCAGCCCAGCAGGGACCGGAGAGACCCAGTACTTC. This codes for CASSPAGTGETQYF.

This clonotype has a count of ten or more. The rearrangement joins TRBV12-3 or TRBV12-4 to TRBJ2-2; D gene uncertain. The V end lost 4 bases, the J end lost 7 bases, and 7 bases lay between the germline ends. There are 12 residues in the CDR3. CDR3 in DNA: TGTGCCAGCAGTTCCGTTCACGGGGAGCTGTTTTTT. Amino acids: CASSSVHGELFF.

The chain uses TRBV4-3 and TRBJ2-1, with a weak D call TRBD2 (6 bases). Germline values: CDR1 LGHNA, CDR2 YSLEER. The V end was cut by 0 bases, the J end by 0 bases, with 15 bases between. The CDR3 is made up of 18 amino acids. The CDR3 is CASSQDTGSPSSYNEQFF. The DNA of the CDR3 is TGCGCCAGCAGCCAAGATACCGGGAGCCCTTCCTCCTACAATGAGCAGTTCTTC.

The chain has TRBV6-6 and TRBJ2-3; D is ambiguous. The germline gives CDR1 MNHNY, CDR2 SVGAGI (reference sequence). Deletions cut 0 bases from V and 2 bases from J, with 15 bases between. This CDR3 has 17 residues. In DNA, the CDR3 is TGTGCCAGCAGTTACTCATCCATGGGCGCTACCACAGATACGCAGTATTTT. This encodes CASSYSSMGATTDTQYF.

This clonotype was picked up a small number of times. The junction and the germline gene differ at one end; a read error may be behind it. The rearrangement joins TRBV7-2 to TRBJ2-7, with D maybe TRBD1 (5 bases). This CDR3 spans 9 amino acids. CDR1 is SGHTA and CDR2 is FQGNSA in the germline V gene. CDR3 coding DNA: TGTGCCAGCAGGAATACAGGCCCCTTC. This gives the protein CASRNTGPF.

This clonotype came up a few times. V and J are TRBV28 and TRBJ1-1; the match to TRBD1 covers 8 bases. This CDR3 has 15 residues. Per germline, CDR1 MDHEN and CDR2 SYDVKM. V was pared by 7 bases and J by 1 base, with 8 bases of the junction left unmatched. The CDR3 spells CASIPGQVKNTEAFF. The CDR3 DNA sequence: TGTGCCAGCATTCCGGGACAGGTTAAGAACACTGAAGCTTTCTTT.

This sequence joins TRBV7-9 and TRBJ2-5; D is possibly TRBD1 (6 bases). This CDR3 is built from 16 residues. CDR1 SEHNR and CDR2 FQNEAQ come from the germline V gene (reference sequence). V lost 7 bases and J 5 bases, leaving 23 bases between the germline ends. The CDR3 here is CASTLLGRDTPETQYF. CDR3 DNA: TGTGCCAGCACCCTCCTTGGCCGGGACACCCCGGAGACCCAGTACTTC. The variable domain in full, with the rest retrieved from reference TRBV7-9 and TRBJ2-5, is DTGVSQNPRHKITKRGQNVTFRCDPISEHNRLYWYRQTLGQGPEFLTYFQNEAQLEKSRLLSDRFSAERPKGSFSTLEIQRTEQGDSAMYLCASTLLGRDTPETQYFGPGTRLLVL.

This clonotype came up many times. This sequence joins TRBV12-3 or TRBV12-4 and TRBJ2-3; D might be TRBD1 (6 bases). This CDR3 region has 15 residues. Trimming stripped 5 bases from V and 6 bases from J, with 18 bases between. In DNA form, the CDR3 reads TGTGCCAGCAGTGGTCTTTGGGCTCAGGGGGATACGCAGTATTTT. This gives the protein CASSGLWAQGDTQYF.

Many counts were recorded for this clonotype. The gene calls are TRBV7-9 and TRBJ2-5, with 12 bases aligning to TRBD2. V was pared by 5 bases and J by 3 bases, with 13 bases of the junction left unmatched. The CDR3 is made up of 18 amino acids. Germline V gives CDR1 SEHNR, CDR2 FQNEAQ (reference sequence). CDR3: CASSPVTSGSGEEETQYF. The DNA for the CDR3 is TGTGCCAGCAGCCCAGTGACTAGCGGGAGCGGTGAAGAAGAGACCCAGTACTTC.

Points on this clonotype: One end of the junction varies from germline; a read error may be responsible. The CDR3, as DNA: TGTGCCAGCAGCGGAGGGTTTAGCGGGAACCAGGAGACCCAGTACTTC. It is translated as CASSGGFSGNQETQYF. This chain connects TRBV2 to TRBJ2-5; 8 positions agree with TRBD2. The V gene's germline CDR1 is SNHLY and CDR2 FYNNEI. This CDR3 is 16 amino acids long.

This clonotype was seen more than once but under ten times. This rearrangement joins TRBV6-2 or TRBV6-3 to TRBJ2-1; TRBD2 matches at 7 bases. Germline loops: CDR1 MNHEY, CDR2 SVGEGT. The V segment lost 5 bases and the J segment 5 bases; nucleotides outside the gene matches: 0. The CDR3 length is 12 residues. The DNA of the CDR3 is TGTGCCAGCAGTCTAGCGGACAATGAGCAGTTCTTC. Translated, it gives CASSLADNEQFF.

Points on this clonotype: This may be a read error, as it is one base from a much larger clone. The rearrangement joins TRBV11-2 to TRBJ2-7; the D is unclear. CDR3 size: 11 residues. The germline V gene encodes CDR1 SGHAT and CDR2 FQNNGV. The CDR3 sequence: CVSSLGNEQYF. The CDR3 region has the DNA TGTGTCAGCAGCTTAGGCAACGAGCAGTACTTC.

This clonotype was picked up many times. This chain links TRBV7-2 with TRBJ1-2; 7 bases are a match to TRBD1. CDR1 SGHTA and CDR2 FQGNSA come from the germline V gene. Unmatched junction bases numbered 8, after V lost 5 bases and J lost 8 bases. This CDR3 has 13 amino acids. CDR3 in amino acids: CASSTRQGLGYTF. The CDR3 nucleotides read TGTGCCAGCAGCACCAGACAGGGCCTCGGCTACACCTTC.

This clonotype was detected many times. The V and J genes are TRBV7-6 and TRBJ2-3; 8 bases agree with TRBD1. The CDR3 spans 15 residues. Germline CDR1 reads SGHVS; CDR2 reads FNYEAQ. V was clipped by 4 bases and J by 11 bases; unmatched bases: 14. The CDR3 protein is CASSSQRQGMPKQYF. In DNA form, the CDR3 reads TGTGCCAGCAGCTCCCAAAGACAGGGGATGCCAAAGCAGTATTTT.

This clonotype was seen more than once but under ten times. The gene calls are TRBV4-3 and TRBJ2-7; tentative D call: TRBD1 (6 bases). Germline V gene data show CDR1 as LGHNA and CDR2 as YSLEER. Trimming took 1 base from V and 2 from J, leaving 18 bases between them. The CDR3 is 17 residues long. CDR3 loop: CASSQAVGGGGTYEQYF. The CDR3 DNA follows: TGCGCCAGCAGCCAAGCGGTAGGGGGTGGAGGAACCTACGAGCAGTACTTC.

This clonotype has at least ten counts. The chain combines TRBV4-1 with TRBJ1-2; D gene ambiguous. Germline V lookup: CDR1 MGHRA, CDR2 YSYEKL. V lost 2 bases and J lost 4, with 14 bases in between. This CDR3 has 15 amino acids. DNA for the CDR3: TGCGCCAGCAGCCAAATGTTTAGACAAGGCTATGGCTACACCTTC. Its translation: CASSQMFRQGYGYTF.

This clonotype was counted at least ten times. The chain is built from TRBV14 and TRBJ2-5; D unresolved. Germline loops: CDR1 SGHDN, CDR2 FVKESK. The V end lost 1 base, the J end lost 10 bases, and 25 bases lay between the germline ends. This CDR3 spans 17 amino acids. Here the CDR3 reads CASSQVPSRASKTGQYF. The CDR3 nucleotides read TGTGCCAGCAGCCAAGTTCCCAGCCGAGCCTCCAAGACCGGCCAGTACTTC.

Many counts were recorded for this clonotype. V gene TRBV4-3 combines with J gene TRBJ2-1; D uncertain. The CDR3 covers 14 residues. Germline V gene data show CDR1 as LGHNA and CDR2 as YSLEER. V was clipped by 0 bases and J by 7 bases, with 10 bases between them. As DNA, the CDR3 is TGCGCCAGCAGCCAAGAGAAAAGGGTGAATGAGCAGTTCTTC. Amino acids: CASSQEKRVNEQFF.

The chain recombines TRBV11-1 with TRBJ2-2; D remains unclear. V was cut by 7 bases and J by 3 bases, with 9 bases left in between. The CDR3 sequence is 13 residues long. Germline V CDR1 and CDR2: SGHAT, FQDESV (reference sequence). CDR3 DNA: TGTGCCAGCACCAAGGGCCACACCGGGGAGCTGTTTTTT. Encoded protein: CASTKGHTGELFF.

This clonotype was seen at least ten times. The chain carries TRBV19 and TRBJ2-5; TRBD1 agrees at 7 bases. The germline V gene encodes CDR1 LNHDA and CDR2 SQIVND (reference sequence). This CDR3 region has 17 residues. The trim removed 6 bases at V and 5 bases at J, leaving 18 bases unmatched. This chain's CDR3 is CASSPPRLGTVKETQYF. The CDR3 bases are TGTGCCAGTAGCCCTCCTCGTTTGGGGACAGTAAAGGAGACCCAGTACTTC. Filled out from reference TRBV19 and TRBJ2-5, the complete variable domain reads DGGITQSPKYLFRKEGQNVTLSCEQNLNHDAMYWYRQDPGQGLRLIYYSQIVNDFQKGDIAEGYSVSREKKESFPLTVTSAQKNPTAFYLCASSPPRLGTVKETQYFGPGTRLLVL.

The chain uses TRBV5-6 and TRBJ2-7; 7 bases match TRBD1. V was pared by 4 bases and J by 3 bases, with 7 bases of the junction left unmatched. The V gene's germline CDR1 is SGHDT and CDR2 YYEEEE. This CDR3 has 14 amino acids. As DNA, the CDR3 is TGTGCCAGCAGCGATCGACAGGGCGGCTACGAGCAGTACTTC. Amino acid sequence: CASSDRQGGYEQYF.

This chain uses TRBV12-3 or TRBV12-4 with TRBJ2-6; TRBD1 or TRBD2 may be the D gene (5 bases each). Trimming cost V 6 bases and J 0 bases, with 9 bases left between them. The CDR3 length is 15 residues. CDR3 loop: CASSRDRSGANVLTF. As DNA, the CDR3 is TGTGCCAGCAGCCGGGACCGCTCTGGGGCCAACGTCCTGACTTTC.

This clonotype was counted ten times or more. The chain employs TRBV6-2 or TRBV6-3 and TRBJ2-3; 8 bases match TRBD1. CDR1 is MNHEY, CDR2 SVGEGT, per germline. This CDR3 contains 15 residues. Trimming at V came to 5 bases and at J to 6 bases, leaving 10 bases not matched to a gene. The CDR3 DNA reads TGTGCCAGCAGTGGAGGACAGGGCAATAGGGATACGCAGTATTTT. Translated: CASSGGQGNRDTQYF.

The chain carries TRBV19 and TRBJ1-6; TRBD1 agrees at 7 bases. CDR3 size: 15 residues. From germline, CDR1 is LNHDA and CDR2 SQIVND (reference sequence). The ends lost 5 bases at V and 6 bases at J; junction bases unmatched: 7. Here the CDR3 reads CASSSGGEINSPLHF. The CDR3 DNA sequence: TGTGCCAGTAGTTCAGGGGGAGAAATTAATTCACCCCTCCACTTT.

This clonotype has only a few counts. The J gene is TRBJ1-2, the V gene TRBV15; no clear D. Trimming took off 0 bases at V and 7 bases at J, with 18 bases between the two ends. The CDR3 runs 16 residues. The germline V gene has CDR1 LNHNV and CDR2 YYDKDF (reference sequence). The CDR3 sequence: CATSRDVLQSVTGYTF. As DNA, the CDR3 is TGTGCCACCAGCAGAGATGTTCTTCAATCGGTGACTGGCTACACCTTC. Supplemented by reference TRBV15 and TRBJ1-2, the full variable domain reads DAMVIQNPRYQVTQFGKPVTLSCSQTLNHNVMYWYQQKSSQAPKLLFHYYDKDFNNEADTPDNFQSRRPNTSFCFLDIRSPGLGDTAMYLCATSRDVLQSVTGYTFGSGTRLTVV.

This chain joins TRBV4-2 and TRBJ1-2, with 7 bases that match TRBD1. Germline V gives CDR1 LGHNA, CDR2 YNFKEQ. V shed 0 bases, J shed 7 bases, and the junction held 8 bases outside the gene matches. This CDR3 has 15 residues. The CDR3 bases are TGTGCCAGCAGCCAAGATAAGGGGGCAGGGGTTGGCTACACCTTC. Translated, it gives CASSQDKGAGVGYTF.